The 21 T cell receptor beta chains below come from one sample, sequenced in a study of T cells in Graves' hyperthyroidism and ophthalmopathy. TCR beta CDR3 regions were amplified from RNA transcripts. The primer set for the first-round RT-PCR of the TCR CDR3 was HTBI. TCRdb ran MiXCR on the multiplex PCR reads and lists one entry per CDR3 protein. The sample consists of fewer than 400,000 distinct CDR3 sequences, more than 15% of them appearing once. The sequencing sample was made of blood. These receptors were taken from a woman under 30 with Graves' hyperthyroidism that later progressed to Graves' ophthalmopathy.

This clonotype was recorded many times. The V call is TRBV2, the J call TRBJ1-2, with D perhaps matching TRBD1 (6 bases). The ends were cut back, 1 base at V and 2 bases at J, with 8 bases in the middle. The CDR3 totals 14 residues. The germline V gene has CDR1 SNHLY and CDR2 FYNNEI. The CDR3 DNA reads TGTGCCAGCAGTGAAGGTCAGGGGAACTATGGCTACACCTTC. This gives the protein CASSEGQGNYGYTF.

The genes are TRBV12-3 or TRBV12-4 and TRBJ1-2; 7 bases line up with TRBD1. The CDR3 contains 14 residues. J lost 5 bases, V lost 6 bases, and 9 bases had no gene match. CDR3 nucleotides: TGTGCCAGCAGCTGGACAGGCGAAGCTTATGGCTACACCTTC. Protein: CASSWTGEAYGYTF.

This clonotype was counted at least ten times. The J gene is TRBJ2-7, the V gene TRBV3-1; weak D call: TRBD2 (5 bases). CDR1 LGHDT and CDR2 YNNKEL come from the germline V gene (reference sequence). This CDR3 region has 13 residues. V was clipped by 5 bases and J by 2 bases, with 10 bases between them. The CDR3 here is CASSSGITYEQYF. The CDR3, as DNA: TGTGCCAGCAGCTCCGGGATAACCTACGAGCAGTACTTC.

Turning to this clonotype: It may be a read error: a sequence one base away is much more abundant. The rearrangement joins TRBV12-3 or TRBV12-4 to TRBJ2-3, with D possibly being TRBD1 (6 bases). The CDR3 contains 13 residues. Deletions cut 9 bases from V and 8 bases from J, with 18 bases between. The CDR3 sequence: CASYREIGGTQYF. CDR3 sequence (DNA): TGTGCCAGTTACAGGGAAATTGGGGGTACGCAGTATTTT.

This clonotype has at least ten counts. The genes are TRBV2 and TRBJ1-5, with unresolved D. CDR3 length: 12 residues. CDR1 and CDR2 from the germline V gene are SNHLY and FYNNEI. V lost 4 bases to trimming and J lost 7 bases, with 8 bases between them. CDR3 sequence reads: CASSGDAQPQHF. CDR3 nucleotide sequence: TGTGCCAGCAGTGGTGACGCGCAGCCCCAGCATTTT.

V is TRBV24-1 and J is TRBJ2-3, with 7 bases fitting TRBD1. Germline V CDR1 and CDR2: KGHDR, SFDVKD. Trimming took 5 bases from V and 0 from J; bases not matched to a gene: 7. The CDR3 length is 16 residues. CDR3 sequence: CATSGGRDRSTDTQYF. The CDR3 DNA follows: TGTGCCACCAGTGGGGGTCGGGACAGAAGCACAGATACGCAGTATTTT.

In its sample, this clonotype was seen many times. The gene calls are TRBV2 and TRBJ2-7, with a tentative D call TRBD2 (6 bases). The CDR3 totals 16 residues. The V end lost 0 bases, the J end lost 0 bases, and 12 bases lay between the germline ends. Germline values: CDR1 SNHLY, CDR2 FYNNEI. The CDR3 region is CASSEAPPGSSYEQYF. The CDR3 coding sequence is TGTGCCAGCAGTGAAGCCCCACCCGGGAGCTCCTACGAGCAGTACTTC.

This clonotype appeared many times. The chain is built from TRBV28 and TRBJ2-7, with D unclear. Trimming shortened V by 6 bases and J by 9 bases, and 12 bases separated the two germline ends. The CDR3 covers 11 residues. CDR1 and CDR2 from the germline V gene are MDHEN and SYDVKM. CDR3 nucleotide sequence: TGTGCCAGCAGCCTGGGTCTAGGGCAGTACTTC. Translation gives CASSLGLGQYF.

The chain employs TRBV19 and TRBJ1-2; TRBD1 aligns across 8 bases. Trimming cost V 5 bases and J 7 bases; bases outside gene matches: 9. The CDR3 totals 14 residues. Germline V gene data show CDR1 as LNHDA and CDR2 as SQIVND (reference sequence). CDR3 loop: CASSYGTGGLGYTF. The CDR3 coding sequence is TGTGCCAGTAGTTATGGGACAGGCGGGCTTGGCTACACCTTC. The full variable domain, with the rest looked up from reference TRBV19 and TRBJ1-2, is DGGITQSPKYLFRKEGQNVTLSCEQNLNHDAMYWYRQDPGQGLRLIYYSQIVNDFQKGDIAEGYSVSREKKESFPLTVTSAQKNPTAFYLCASSYGTGGLGYTFGSGTRLTVV.

This clonotype was seen a few times. The V call is TRBV19, the J call TRBJ1-1; D not resolved. The CDR3 contains 14 residues. Trimming took off 3 bases at V and 0 bases at J, with 8 bases between the two ends. CDR1 and CDR2 from the germline V gene are LNHDA and SQIVND (reference sequence). DNA for the CDR3: TGTGCCAGTAGTATCCCCAACTTGAACACTGAAGCTTTCTTT. Protein: CASSIPNLNTEAFF. Filled out from reference TRBV19 and TRBJ1-1, the complete variable domain reads DGGITQSPKYLFRKEGQNVTLSCEQNLNHDAMYWYRQDPGQGLRLIYYSQIVNDFQKGDIAEGYSVSREKKESFPLTVTSAQKNPTAFYLCASSIPNLNTEAFFGQGTRLTVV.

The table lists this clonotype with a few counts. This sequence joins TRBV5-1 and TRBJ2-2, with D perhaps given as TRBD1 or TRBD2 (6 bases each). V lost 5 bases and J 4 bases, leaving 24 bases between the germline ends. Germline V CDR1 and CDR2: SGHRS, YFSETQ. The CDR3 covers 18 residues. The CDR3 DNA reads as TGCGCCAGCAGGCAGGGGCTCAGGAGCGGGCGAGTCACCGGGGAGCTGTTTTTT. Residues: CASRQGLRSGRVTGELFF. The complete variable domain, with remaining parts taken from reference TRBV5-1 and TRBJ2-2, reads KAGVTQTPRYLIKTRGQQVTLSCSPISGHRSVSWYQQTPGQGLQFLFEYFSETQRNKGNFPGRFSGRQFSNSRSEMNVSTLELGDSALYLCASRQGLRSGRVTGELFFGEGSRLTVL.

This clonotype was found many times. The gene calls are TRBV20-1 and TRBJ1-1; no clear D gene. This CDR3 is built from 12 residues. The V and J ends lost 5 bases and 3 bases respectively, with 10 bases between them. CDR1 DFQATT and CDR2 SNEGSKA come from the germline V gene (reference sequence). This CDR3 is CSAQVQYTEAFF. The CDR3 DNA reads TGCAGTGCTCAGGTCCAGTACACTGAAGCTTTCTTT.

Many counts were recorded for this clonotype. The chain links TRBV19 to TRBJ1-5, with a possible D match to TRBD1 (5 bases). V was trimmed by 6 bases and J by 3 bases, leaving 12 bases between them. The CDR3 totals 14 residues. CDR1 and CDR2 from the germline V gene are LNHDA and SQIVND (reference sequence). In DNA, the CDR3 is TGTGCCAGTAGAAATCCGGGACCCAATCAGCCCCAGCATTTT. It encodes CASRNPGPNQPQHF. The complete variable domain, with remaining parts taken from reference TRBV19 and TRBJ1-5, reads DGGITQSPKYLFRKEGQNVTLSCEQNLNHDAMYWYRQDPGQGLRLIYYSQIVNDFQKGDIAEGYSVSREKKESFPLTVTSAQKNPTAFYLCASRNPGPNQPQHFGDGTRLSIL.

This clonotype occurred many times. V and J are TRBV13 and TRBJ2-1; either TRBD1 or TRBD2 may fit D (6 bases each). The V and J ends lost 5 bases and 3 bases respectively, with 17 bases between them. The CDR3 covers 16 residues. Germline V lookup: CDR1 PRHDT, CDR2 FYEKMQ (reference sequence). In DNA form, the CDR3 reads TGTGCCAGCAGCCAGGGGCGTAGCGGCAGCTACAATGAGCAGTTCTTC. It yields the protein CASSQGRSGSYNEQFF.

This clonotype was observed a few times. V is TRBV4-1 and J is TRBJ2-7; 8 bases align to TRBD1. CDR1 is MGHRA and CDR2 is YSYEKL in the germline V gene. The CDR3 runs to 16 residues. Trimming took 4 bases from V and 3 from J; bases not matched to a gene: 11. CDR3 DNA: TGCGCCAGCAGCCCTCAATCCGGACAGGGTGTCTACGAGCAGTACTTC. It encodes CASSPQSGQGVYEQYF.

As for this clonotype: A much more abundant neighbour one base away suggests this may be a read error. The CDR3 does not end in the conserved phenylalanine or tryptophan, so this is likely a read error. The chain couples TRBV28 to TRBJ2-1, with D perhaps TRBD1 or TRBD2 (5 bases each). Germline V gene data show CDR1 as MDHEN and CDR2 as SYDVKM. The CDR3 covers 17 residues. Trimming removed 10 bases from V and 0 bases from J, with 22 bases in between. The CDR3 coding sequence is TGTGCCACCGAGACAGAGGGCGTACCGAGCTCCTACAATGAGCAGTTCTCC. Translation: CATETEGVPSSYNEQFS.

This clonotype was picked up many times. This chain connects TRBV12-3 or TRBV12-4 to TRBJ2-1; tentative D call: TRBD2 (6 bases). V was shortened by 5 bases and J by 4 bases, with 12 bases between the two germline ends. The CDR3 runs to 14 residues. The CDR3 is CASSKLGRYNEQFF. The CDR3 nucleotides read TGTGCCAGCAGTAAACTAGGGAGGTACAATGAGCAGTTCTTC.

The gene calls are TRBV20-1 and TRBJ1-4, with 8 bases that match TRBD1. Germline V gives CDR1 DFQATT, CDR2 SNEGSKA (reference sequence). After removal of 3 bases from V and 6 bases from J, the junction contained 6 bases not matched to a gene. The CDR3 covers 14 residues. CDR3 DNA: TGCAGTGCTAGGAGACAGGGGTGGTATGAAAAACTGTTTTTT. Translation gives CSARRQGWYEKLFF.

This clonotype came up many times. The chain carries TRBV4-1 and TRBJ1-1, with 9 bases aligning to TRBD1. The trim removed 3 bases at V and 4 bases at J, leaving 9 bases unmatched. The CDR3 sequence is 16 residues long. Germline CDR1 is MGHRA and CDR2 is YSYEKL. The CDR3 protein is CASSQTGGPASTEAFF. The CDR3 DNA sequence: TGCGCCAGCAGCCAGACAGGGGGTCCAGCGAGCACTGAAGCTTTCTTT.

In its sample, this clonotype was seen many times. The chain recombines TRBV30 with TRBJ2-7; D remains ambiguous. The CDR3 covers 13 residues. Trimming left V 1 base short and J 0 bases short, with 7 bases between. Germline values: CDR1 GTSNPN, CDR2 SVGIG (reference sequence). The DNA of the CDR3 is TGTGCCTGGAGTGCAGGTTACTCCTACGAGCAGTACTTC. This encodes CAWSAGYSYEQYF.

This clonotype came up many times. V and J are TRBV12-5 and TRBJ2-7, with a possible D match to TRBD1 (5 bases). Between the trimmed V and J ends, which lost 0 bases and 2 bases, there was a span of 11 bases. Germline V gene data show CDR1 as LGHNT and CDR2 as FRNRAP. This CDR3 contains 15 residues. DNA for the CDR3: TGTGCTAGTGGTTTGGTACCCCAACAGGCCTACGAGCAGTACTTC. Protein product: CASGLVPQQAYEQYF.